This entry features one T cell receptor beta chain sequence. The sample is drawn from a study of T cell clonotyping in hematopoietic cell transplantation. CDR3 size: 14 residues. The V and J ends lost 8 bases and 8 bases, in that order; junction bases with no gene match: 10. CDR1 is MDHEN, CDR2 SYDVKM, per germline. Sequencing used immunoSEQ multiplex PCR; TCRdb keeps in-frame clones, though not all of them. Seen here are around 25,000 clones, 65% to 90% observed once, and the top ten hold approximately 25%. Time point noted: recipient sample about 28 days before transplant, after cytoreduction. Recipient blood drawn about 28 days pretransplant and days 30, 100, 180 after.

This chain joins TRBV28 and TRBJ2-1; 9 positions agree with TRBD2. The sequences come from peripheral blood mononuclear cells, collected before stem cell transplant. The receptor comes from a woman aged 55-69 years with acute myeloid leukemia. Some clones in this sample may be carry-over from other donors' samples. The CDR3 spells CASERSGRFDEQFF. The CDR3 region has the DNA TGTGCCAGCGAAAGGAGCGGGAGGTTCGATGAGCAGTTCTTC.